This TCR beta chain was captured in a study of T cell responses to AZD1222 COVID-19 vaccine. General observations from the study: White British ancestry dominated among donors, who included more females, and clonal diversity was possibly underestimated. Receipt of two AZD1222 doses was followed by a rise in Spike-specific TCR breadth and depth. Nearly half of spike-specific TCRs reportedly go after variant regions that carry no mutations. Repertoires were sampled only after the peak T cell response.

A remark on this clone: Its matching antigen is unknown.

Libraries were prepared by immunoSEQ multiplex PCR; TCRdb keeps only in-frame clonotypes and omits some of them. The table includes around 100,000 clones, 92% detected once. Germline V gives CDR1 SGDLS, CDR2 YYNGEE. The CDR3 contains 13 residues. Trimming shortened V by 4 bases and J by 1 base, and 8 bases separated the two germline ends. The TCR was taken from an adult in good health. Sequenced material: peripheral blood, taken on day 0 of AZD1222 vaccination. The rearrangement uses TRBV9 and TRBJ1-1; D not certain. The CDR3, as DNA: TGTGCCAGCAGCCCACACGCGAACACTGAAGCTTTCTTT. It encodes CASSPHANTEAFF.